This T cell receptor (beta chain) was obtained from a study of graft-versus-host responses after intestinal transplantation. As for the study in general: Grafts that recipients had were multivisceral, liver-intestinal, or isolated intestinal transplants. Anti-thymocyte globulin induction was given to all recipients, followed by tacrolimus and steroids for around three years.

Notes on this clone: Its antigen is currently unknown.

Sequencing was performed with immunoSEQ multiplex PCR; in TCRdb, only in-frame clones are kept and a portion is missing. The sample carries 80,000 to 100,000 clones, around 92% recorded once. Study observations and caveats: Within allografts, high graft-versus-host to host-versus-graft clonal ratios were seen among patients with graft-donor T cell macrochimerism. Recipient bone marrow held GvH clones, some seen earlier in ileum or blood.

This material consisted of unstimulated CD8+ T cells sorted from spleen or lymph node cells, taken before transplant. The receptor was isolated from a human donor who was the organ donor for an intestinal transplant.

The CDR3 spells CASSPGGGQQFF. CDR3 DNA sequence: TGTGCCAGCAGTCCCGGGGGGGGTCAGCAGTTCTTC. The chain carries TRBV6-5 and TRBJ2-1; 8 nucleotides align to TRBD2. From germline, CDR1 is MNHEY and CDR2 SVGAGI. The CDR3 length is 12 residues. With 5 bases clipped from V and 11 bases from J, the junction kept 5 bases outside the gene matches.